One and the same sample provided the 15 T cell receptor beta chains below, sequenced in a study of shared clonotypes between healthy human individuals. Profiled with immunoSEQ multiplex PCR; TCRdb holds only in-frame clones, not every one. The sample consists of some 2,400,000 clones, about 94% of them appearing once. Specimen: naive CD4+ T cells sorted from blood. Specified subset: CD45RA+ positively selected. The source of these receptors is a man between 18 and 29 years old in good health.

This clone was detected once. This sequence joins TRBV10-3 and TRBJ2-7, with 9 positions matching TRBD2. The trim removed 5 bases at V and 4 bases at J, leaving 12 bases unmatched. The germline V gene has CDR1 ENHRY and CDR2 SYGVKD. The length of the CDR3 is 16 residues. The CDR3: CAISPGGGRAQYEQYF. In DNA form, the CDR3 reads TGTGCCATCAGTCCGGGAGGCGGGAGGGCCCAGTACGAGCAGTACTTC.

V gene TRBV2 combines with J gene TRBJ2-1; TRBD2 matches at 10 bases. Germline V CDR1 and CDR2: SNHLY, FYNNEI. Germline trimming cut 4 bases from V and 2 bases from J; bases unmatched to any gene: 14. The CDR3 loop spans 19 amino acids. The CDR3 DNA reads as TGTGCCAGCAGTGGGGGGGGAGCGGGAGGGCCTCGGCCCTACAATGAGCAGTTCTTC. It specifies CASSGGGAGGPRPYNEQFF.

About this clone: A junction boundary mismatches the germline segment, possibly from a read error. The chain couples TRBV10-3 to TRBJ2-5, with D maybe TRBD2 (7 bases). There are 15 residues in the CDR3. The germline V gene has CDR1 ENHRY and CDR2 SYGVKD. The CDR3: CTISESAGAGEGQYF. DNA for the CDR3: TGTACCATCAGTGAGTCCGCGGGGGCCGGGGAGGGCCAGTACTTC.

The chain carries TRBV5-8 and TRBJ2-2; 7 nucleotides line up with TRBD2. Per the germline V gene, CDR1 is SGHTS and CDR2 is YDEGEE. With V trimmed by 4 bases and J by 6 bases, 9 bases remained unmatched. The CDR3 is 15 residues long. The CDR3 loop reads CASSQSGLSSGELFF. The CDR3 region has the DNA TGTGCCAGCAGCCAATCGGGACTATCCTCCGGGGAGCTGTTTTTT. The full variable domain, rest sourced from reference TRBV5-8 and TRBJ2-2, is EAGVTQSPTHLIKTRGQQATLRCSPISGHTSVYWYQQALGLGLQFLLWYDEGEERNRGNFPPRFSGRQFPNYSSELNVNALELEDSALYLCASSQSGLSSGELFFGEGSRLTVL.

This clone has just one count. CDR3 DNA sequence: TGTGCCAGCAGCTTCATCCCGACTAGCGGGAGAACCTACGAGCAGTACTTC. Amino acids: CASSFIPTSGRTYEQYF. J is TRBJ2-7 and V is TRBV5-4, with 12 bases fitting TRBD2. Germline CDR1 is SGHNT and CDR2 is YYREEE (reference sequence). The CDR3 contains 17 residues. The V gene end was trimmed by 2 bases and the J gene end by 2 bases; junction bases not matched to a gene: 8.

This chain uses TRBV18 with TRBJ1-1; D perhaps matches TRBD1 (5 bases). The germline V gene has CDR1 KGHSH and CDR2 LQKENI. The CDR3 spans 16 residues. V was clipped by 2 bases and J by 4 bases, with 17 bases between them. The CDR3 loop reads CASSPNIGVVGTEAFF. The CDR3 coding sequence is TGTGCCAGCTCACCAAATATAGGGGTAGTAGGCACTGAAGCTTTCTTT.

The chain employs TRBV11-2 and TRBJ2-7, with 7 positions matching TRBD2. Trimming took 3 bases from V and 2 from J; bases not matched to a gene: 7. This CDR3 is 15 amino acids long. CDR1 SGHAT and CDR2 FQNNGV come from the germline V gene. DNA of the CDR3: TGTGCCAGCAGCTTCAAGACGGGGGGAACCTACGAGCAGTACTTC. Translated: CASSFKTGGTYEQYF.

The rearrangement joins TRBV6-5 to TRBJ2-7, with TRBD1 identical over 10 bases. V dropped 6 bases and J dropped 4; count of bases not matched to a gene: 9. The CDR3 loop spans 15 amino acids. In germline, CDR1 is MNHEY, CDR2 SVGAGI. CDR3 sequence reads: CASRPTGQGFYEQYF. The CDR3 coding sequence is TGTGCCAGCAGACCTACGGGACAGGGGTTTTACGAGCAGTACTTC.

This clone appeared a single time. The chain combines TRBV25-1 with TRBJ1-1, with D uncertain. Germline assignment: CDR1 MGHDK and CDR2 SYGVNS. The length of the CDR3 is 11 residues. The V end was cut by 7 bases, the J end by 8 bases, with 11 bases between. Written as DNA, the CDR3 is TGTGCCAGCACCCTGGGGAGAGAAGCTTTCTTT. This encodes CASTLGREAFF.

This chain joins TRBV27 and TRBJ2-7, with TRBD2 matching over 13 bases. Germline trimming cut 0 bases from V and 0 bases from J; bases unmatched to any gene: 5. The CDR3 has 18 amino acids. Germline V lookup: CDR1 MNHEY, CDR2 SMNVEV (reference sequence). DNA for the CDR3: TGTGCCAGCAGTTTATCATTGAGGACTAGCGGGGGCTCCTACGAGCAGTACTTC. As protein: CASSLSLRTSGGSYEQYF.

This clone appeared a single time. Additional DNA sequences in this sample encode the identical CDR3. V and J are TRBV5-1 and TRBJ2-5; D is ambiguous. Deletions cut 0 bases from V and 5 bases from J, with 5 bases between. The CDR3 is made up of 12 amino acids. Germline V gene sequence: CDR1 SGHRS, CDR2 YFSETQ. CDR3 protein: CASSLEQETQYF. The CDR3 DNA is TGCGCCAGCAGCTTGGAACAGGAGACCCAGTACTTC. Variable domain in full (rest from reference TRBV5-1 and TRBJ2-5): KAGVTQTPRYLIKTRGQQVTLSCSPISGHRSVSWYQQTPGQGLQFLFEYFSETQRNKGNFPGRFSGRQFSNSRSEMNVSTLELGDSALYLCASSLEQETQYFGPGTRLLVL.

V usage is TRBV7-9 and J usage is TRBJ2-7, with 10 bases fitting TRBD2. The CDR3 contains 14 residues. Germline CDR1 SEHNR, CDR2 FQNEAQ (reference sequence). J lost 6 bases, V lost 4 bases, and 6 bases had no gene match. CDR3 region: CASSSLAGGSEQYF. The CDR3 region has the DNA TGTGCCAGCAGCTCCTTAGCGGGAGGATCCGAGCAGTACTTC.

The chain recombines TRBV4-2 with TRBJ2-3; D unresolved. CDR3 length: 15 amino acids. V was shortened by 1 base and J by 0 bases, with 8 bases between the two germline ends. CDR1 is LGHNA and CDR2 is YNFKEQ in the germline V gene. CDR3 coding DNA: TGTGCCAGCAGCCAAGGACTCCGTAGCACAGATACGCAGTATTTT. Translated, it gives CASSQGLRSTDTQYF.

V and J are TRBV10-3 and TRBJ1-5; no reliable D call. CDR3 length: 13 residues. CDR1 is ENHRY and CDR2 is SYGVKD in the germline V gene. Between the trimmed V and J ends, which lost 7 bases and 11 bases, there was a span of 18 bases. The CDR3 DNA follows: TGTGCCATCATGAAGGACCCTAATGGGGCCCAGCATTTT. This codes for CAIMKDPNGAQHF.

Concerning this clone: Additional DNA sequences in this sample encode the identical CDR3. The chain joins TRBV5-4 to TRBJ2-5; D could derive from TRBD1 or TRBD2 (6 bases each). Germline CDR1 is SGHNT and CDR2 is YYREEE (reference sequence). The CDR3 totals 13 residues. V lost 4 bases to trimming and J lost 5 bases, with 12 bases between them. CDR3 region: CASSLGGRETQYF. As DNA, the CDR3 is TGTGCCAGCAGCCTAGGGGGGAGGGAGACCCAGTACTTC.